The 24 T cell receptor beta chains below all came from one sample that was sequenced in a study of Graves' ophthalmopathy and Graves' hyperthyroidism. TCR beta CDR3 amplification used RNA transcripts. RT-PCR was first run with HTBI primers, then multiplex PCR in a second round. TCRdb passed the multiplex PCR reads through MiXCR, listing each CDR3 protein once. This table holds 650,000 to 800,000 distinct CDR3 sequences, more than 40% found once. Sequencing was performed on peripheral blood. These receptors came from an adult man with Graves' ophthalmopathy.

This clonotype was recorded many times. This rearrangement joins TRBV24-1 to TRBJ2-5; TRBD2 matches at 8 bases. The CDR3 length is 14 residues. The V segment lost 10 bases and the J segment 5 bases; nucleotides outside the gene matches: 11. Germline V CDR1 and CDR2: KGHDR, SFDVKD. The DNA of the CDR3 is TGTGCCACAAGCGGGGGCGCGGAGGTGGAGACCCAGTACTTC. Encoded protein: CATSGGAEVETQYF.

This clonotype was seen ten or more times. The V call is TRBV5-5, the J call TRBJ1-5; 7 bases match TRBD1. J gave up 3 bases and V 2 bases, and 5 bases lay outside the gene matches. This CDR3 has 15 residues. CDR1 is SGHKS and CDR2 is YYEKEE in the germline V gene (reference sequence). The CDR3 here is CASSFWQGDNQPQHF. CDR3 nucleotides: TGTGCCAGCAGCTTCTGGCAGGGGGACAATCAGCCCCAGCATTTT. Using reference TRBV5-5 and TRBJ1-5 for the parts outside the CDR3, the full variable domain is DAGVTQSPTHLIKTRGQQVTLRCSPISGHKSVSWYQQVLGQGPQFIFQYYEKEERGRGNFPDRFSARQFPNYSSELNVNALLLGDSALYLCASSFWQGDNQPQHFGDGTRLSIL.

This clonotype was detected many times. This chain links TRBV29-1 with TRBJ2-2; 8 bases agree with TRBD2. V shed 5 bases and J 1 base; nucleotides not matched to a gene: 9. Per germline, CDR1 SQVTM and CDR2 ANQGSEA. The CDR3 has 16 residues. Written as DNA, the CDR3 is TGCAGCGTTCCCCTCACTAGCGGAGGGAACACCGGGGAGCTGTTTTTT. Its translation: CSVPLTSGGNTGELFF.

In its sample, this clonotype was seen many times. The rearrangement links TRBV7-2 to TRBJ1-2, with D perhaps matching TRBD1 (5 bases). This CDR3 is built from 14 residues. V was pared by 7 bases and J by 5 bases, with 17 bases between. Germline V gene lookup returns CDR1 SGHTA and CDR2 FQGNSA. CDR3 protein: CASTLEEGPYGYTF. The CDR3 nucleotides read TGTGCCAGCACCCTAGAGGAGGGACCGTATGGCTACACCTTC. The full variable domain, in which reference TRBV7-2 and TRBJ1-2 provide the parts outside the CDR3, is GAGVSQSPSNKVTEKGKDVELRCDPISGHTALYWYRQSLGQGLEFLIYFQGNSAPDKSGLPSDRFSAERTGGSVSTLTIQRTQQEDSAVYLCASTLEEGPYGYTFGSGTRLTVV.

In this sample, this clonotype turned up a few times. The chain joins TRBV15 to TRBJ1-5; D possibly corresponds to TRBD1 (6 bases). CDR3 length: 15 amino acids. The germline V gene has CDR1 LNHNV and CDR2 YYDKDF (reference sequence). V lost 3 bases, J lost 2 bases, and 11 bases lay in between. The CDR3 region is CATSRSRQGNQPQHF. CDR3 in DNA: TGTGCCACCAGCAGGTCAAGACAGGGCAATCAGCCCCAGCATTTT.

This clonotype has a count of ten or more. The chain's CDR3 is CASSFPLCWTGPGNQPQHF. In DNA form, the CDR3 reads TGTGCCAGCAGCTTTCCCCTCTGCTGGACAGGACCTGGGAATCAGCCCCAGCATTTT. The V and J genes are TRBV7-4 and TRBJ1-5; 7 bases agree with TRBD1. CDR3 length: 19 amino acids. In germline, CDR1 is SGHVT, CDR2 SQSDAQ. After removal of 3 bases from V and 4 bases from J, the junction contained 18 bases not matched to a gene.

The genes are TRBV29-1 and TRBJ2-7; TRBD1 matches at 8 bases. The CDR3 is 14 amino acids. Unmatched junction bases numbered 10, after V lost 7 bases and J lost 2 bases. Per the germline V gene, CDR1 is SQVTM and CDR2 is ANQGSEA. In DNA, the CDR3 is TGCAGCGCCTCCGGGACAGGAGCCCCCTACGAGCAGTACTTC. It translates to CSASGTGAPYEQYF.

V is TRBV30 and J is TRBJ1-1; unclear D gene. Per the germline V gene, CDR1 is GTSNPN and CDR2 is SVGIG (reference sequence). The CDR3 consists of 11 residues. V dropped 6 bases and J dropped 4 bases, with 9 bases sitting between them. In DNA, the CDR3 is TGTGCCTGCTTCGCGGTCACTGAAGCTTTCTTT. Its protein is CACFAVTEAFF.

This clonotype was found many times. The V and J genes are TRBV2 and TRBJ1-1; a weak D match, TRBD1 (6 bases). The CDR3 is 11 amino acids. V gave up 3 bases and J gave up 10 bases, with 9 bases separating them. In germline, CDR1 is SNHLY, CDR2 FYNNEI. The CDR3 sequence is CASSDGRGAFF. The CDR3 coding sequence is TGTGCCAGCAGTGATGGCAGGGGAGCTTTCTTT.

This clonotype was seen more than once but under ten times. The V and J genes are TRBV7-2 and TRBJ2-7; D not resolved. CDR3 length: 15 residues. With 5 bases removed from V and 5 bases from J, the gap between germline ends came to 19 bases. Germline values: CDR1 SGHTA, CDR2 FQGNSA. CDR3 sequence: CASSPSRLDYNEQYF. The CDR3 nucleotides are TGTGCCAGCAGCCCCTCCCGTCTAGATTACAACGAGCAGTACTTC.

This clonotype showed up many times. The rearrangement links TRBV4-1 to TRBJ1-1; D possibly corresponds to TRBD1 (5 bases). The CDR3 has 14 amino acids. Germline CDR1 MGHRA, CDR2 YSYEKL. V was cut by 8 bases and J by 3 bases, with 16 bases left in between. Here the CDR3 reads CASRRVVLDTEAFF. In DNA form, the CDR3 reads TGCGCCAGCCGCAGGGTAGTATTAGACACTGAAGCTTTCTTT.

The rearrangement links TRBV25-1 to TRBJ1-2; 7 nucleotides agree with TRBD1. The CDR3 consists of 14 residues. V lost 5 bases to trimming and J lost 5 bases; unmatched junction nucleotides: 8. The germline gives CDR1 MGHDK, CDR2 SYGVNS. The CDR3 DNA is TGTGCCAGCAGTTCGACAGGGAGGGAGTATGGCTACACCTTC. Residues: CASSSTGREYGYTF.

This clonotype was counted a single time. Here the CDR3 DNA reads TGTGCCAGCAGCCCACAGGGATGGGGGAGCGAAGAGACCCAGTACTTC. Residues: CASSPQGWGSEETQYF. The gene calls are TRBV7-9 and TRBJ2-5; tentatively, D is TRBD1 (6 bases). The CDR3 spans 16 residues. V lost 5 bases and J 3 bases, leaving 19 bases between the germline ends. The germline CDR1 and CDR2 sequences are SEHNR and FQNEAQ (reference sequence).

The V gene is TRBV25-1, the J gene TRBJ2-2; TRBD1 matches at 7 bases. The CDR3 has 13 residues. Germline CDR1 reads MGHDK; CDR2 reads SYGVNS. The J segment lost 6 bases and the V segment lost 8 bases, leaving 6 bases of the junction unmatched. The CDR3 DNA reads TGTGCCAGCTTAGGGGGCCGGGCCGGGGAGCTGTTTTTT. Translated: CASLGGRAGELFF. Filled out from reference TRBV25-1 and TRBJ2-2, the complete variable domain reads EADIYQTPRYLVIGTGKKITLECSQTMGHDKMYWYQQDPGMELHLIHYSYGVNSTEKGDLSSESTVSRIRTEHFPLTLESARPSHTSQYLCASLGGRAGELFFGEGSRLTVL.

The V gene is TRBV9, the J gene TRBJ1-1; possibly TRBD1 for D (6 bases). The V gene lost 6 bases and the J gene lost 1 base, with 16 bases spanning the gap. The CDR3 covers 15 residues. Germline CDR1 and CDR2: SGDLS and YYNGEE. The CDR3 reads CASKREGGENTEAFF. In DNA form, the CDR3 reads TGTGCCAGCAAGAGGGAGGGGGGCGAGAACACTGAAGCTTTCTTT.

The chain has TRBV12-3 or TRBV12-4 and TRBJ2-6; D is ambiguous. The CDR3 length is 15 residues. The V end was cut by 5 bases, the J end by 3 bases, with 11 bases between. Written as DNA, the CDR3 is TGTGCCAGCAGTCTGAGGAGTCTTGGGGCCAACGTCCTGACTTTC. Translating it yields CASSLRSLGANVLTF.

The chain carries TRBV7-3 and TRBJ2-5, with 7 bases aligning to TRBD2. The ends lost 2 bases at V and 5 bases at J; junction bases unmatched: 14. From germline, CDR1 is SGHTA and CDR2 FQGTGA. This CDR3 is built from 17 residues. The CDR3 loop is CASSLAGALDLVETQYF. CDR3 coding DNA: TGTGCCAGCAGCTTAGCGGGAGCGCTAGACTTGGTCGAGACCCAGTACTTC.

At least ten counts were recorded for this clonotype. The chain recombines TRBV11-3 with TRBJ2-7, with 8 bases identical to TRBD1. The CDR3 is 15 residues long. The V and J ends lost 4 bases and 4 bases, in that order; junction bases with no gene match: 9. Germline CDR1 and CDR2: SGHNT and YENEEA. In DNA form, the CDR3 reads TGTGCCAGCAGCTCCGGACAGGGTCGCTCGTACGAGCAGTACTTC. It specifies CASSSGQGRSYEQYF.

This clonotype was counted a few times. The gene calls are TRBV6-5 and TRBJ2-7; 9 positions match TRBD1. The CDR3 is made up of 16 amino acids. Looked up from germline, CDR1 is MNHEY and CDR2 is SVGAGI. The ends lost 2 bases at V and 3 bases at J; junction bases unmatched: 8. CDR3 loop: CASSYDSRTGDYEQYF. In DNA form, the CDR3 reads TGTGCCAGCAGTTACGACTCTAGGACAGGGGACTACGAGCAGTACTTC.

This clonotype was counted many times. The chain employs TRBV2 and TRBJ1-6; D gene ambiguous. The CDR3 runs to 12 residues. The V gene's germline CDR1 is SNHLY and CDR2 FYNNEI. V was shortened by 2 bases and J by 13 bases, with 9 bases between the two germline ends. The CDR3 DNA reads TGTGCCAGCAGTGAATCGGTATTCCCCCTCCACTTT. Translated: CASSESVFPLHF.

This clonotype came up a few times. The rearrangement joins TRBV5-1 to TRBJ2-6, with D unresolved. Germline assignment: CDR1 SGHRS and CDR2 YFSETQ. The CDR3 consists of 18 residues. V lost 1 base, J lost 2 bases, and 16 bases lay in between. For the CDR3, the DNA is TGCGCCAGCAGCTTGCCTGAAGGTTATTCCCCTGGGGCCAACGTCCTGACTTTC. As protein: CASSLPEGYSPGANVLTF.

This clonotype was picked up many times. V is TRBV10-3 and J is TRBJ1-1; D ambiguous. The CDR3 length is 14 residues. Germline-derived CDR1 and CDR2 are ENHRY and SYGVKD. V was trimmed by 4 bases and J by 2 bases, leaving 11 bases between them. The CDR3: CAISGGGLNTEAFF. CDR3 in DNA: TGTGCCATCAGTGGGGGAGGGCTTAACACTGAAGCTTTCTTT.

This clonotype was picked up many times. This rearrangement joins TRBV20-1 to TRBJ2-5, with 11 bases fitting TRBD1. CDR1 is DFQATT, CDR2 SNEGSKA, per germline (reference sequence). Trimming at V came to 1 base and at J to 4 bases, leaving 5 bases not matched to a gene. The CDR3 sequence is 15 residues long. CDR3 sequence reads: CSARGDRGLGETQYF. As DNA, the CDR3 is TGCAGTGCTAGAGGGGACAGGGGGTTGGGAGAGACCCAGTACTTC.

This clonotype was counted many times. The CDR3 loop reads CASSIPGAGGELFF. The CDR3 DNA follows: TGTGCCAGTAGTATACCAGGCGCGGGCGGGGAGCTGTTTTTT. V usage is TRBV19 and J usage is TRBJ2-2, with a possible D match to TRBD2 (5 bases). Germline V gives CDR1 LNHDA, CDR2 SQIVND (reference sequence). The CDR3 extends over 14 amino acids. The ends were cut back, 2 bases at V and 7 bases at J, with 11 bases in the middle. The full variable domain, with the rest looked up from reference TRBV19 and TRBJ2-2, is DGGITQSPKYLFRKEGQNVTLSCEQNLNHDAMYWYRQDPGQGLRLIYYSQIVNDFQKGDIAEGYSVSREKKESFPLTVTSAQKNPTAFYLCASSIPGAGGELFFGEGSRLTVL.